The entry below gives a single T cell receptor (beta chain) sequence along with its context. The antigen it binds to is not known. No base quality information exists; no much larger clone differs at one position. The entry originates in a study of OX40 agonist ivuxolimab in advanced cancers. At the level of the whole study: The costimulatory receptor OX40 (CD134) was targeted by ivuxolimab, a fully human IgG2 agonistic monoclonal antibody. Intravenous ivuxolimab was administered to patients every 2 weeks at six dose levels: 0.01, 0.1, 0.3, 1.5, 3 and 10 mg/kg. Of the roughly 50 dose-escalation patients, hepatocellular carcinoma was present in around 19, melanoma in approximately 15, renal cell carcinoma in 9 and head and neck cancer in 9. A male proportion of 82.7% and a mean age of approximately 61 years, ranging from roughly 23 to 85, were recorded for the dose-escalation cohort. Prior anti-PD-1, anti-PD-L1 or anti-CTLA-4 therapy was permitted, and 40% to 50% of dose-escalation patients had received checkpoint inhibitors. Partial responses occurred in three dose-escalation patients, of whom one had hepatocellular carcinoma and two had cutaneous melanoma. The purpose of peripheral TCRbeta sequencing was to test whether ivuxolimab changed TCR sequence diversity and led to clonal T-cell expansion. The paper reports the monotherapy dose-escalation portion (N = 52 patients) of the phase I ivuxolimab trial.

For sequencing of the TCRbeta CDR3 region, genomic DNA was extracted from the sorted cells. The immunoSEQ Assay was used for sequencing of TCRbeta CDR3 regions. TCRdb carries this immuneACCESS record with in-frame sequences only. Its versions omit some clonotypes, under half of them owing to an unresolved V gene in the studies checked, with the rest unexplained. This sample comprises about 17,000 clones, around 70% of them detected only once. The ten largest clones represent 26% of the sample. Patients with a history of autoimmune disease or receiving systemic immunosuppression were excluded from the trial. Peripheral blood for TCR sequencing was collected from all dose cohorts at baseline, on cycle 4 day 1, and on cycle 7 day 1. Samples were obtained from an open-label, multicenter, first-in-human phase I dose-escalation trial of ivuxolimab. Adults with locally advanced or metastatic melanoma, renal cell, hepatocellular, or head and neck squamous cell carcinoma were enrolled in the trial. CD4+ and CD8+ T cells were sorted separately from peripheral blood before TCR sequencing.

The research as a whole found: At doses from 0.1 to 3.0 mg/kg, clonal expansion was seen in both CD4+ and CD8+ blood T cells between baseline and week 6. In the 0.1-3.0 mg/kg groups, partial responders were among the patients with the lowest normalized peripheral clonal expansion, particularly in CD8+ T cells. The antigen specificity of the peripheral T cells that underwent clonal expansion was not determined. After ivuxolimab, more expanded clones were found on average in CD8+ T cells than in CD4+ T cells. Low levels of normalized T-cell clonal expansion were also seen in some patients who did not respond.

The junction carries 19 bases between V and J, which are trimmed by 5 bases and 0 bases respectively. The germline V gene (reference sequence) gives CDR1 as GTSNPN and CDR2 as SVGIG. Spanning cysteine to phenylalanine, the CDR3 consists of 16 amino acids. Only the CDR3 portion is preserved as DNA: 48 bases, with reading frame beginning at the first base. The rearranged segments are TRBV30 and TRBJ2-5; the D call could be TRBD1 or TRBD2, with each sharing 5 bases. This sequence was found in an adult with an advanced solid tumor such as melanoma, head and neck, liver or kidney cancer. Material: CD4+ or CD8+ T cells sorted from blood, obtained in a trial of the OX40 agonist ivuxolimab. The base sequence is TGTGCCTGGCGGGGTTCCCGGGACGGCCACCAAGAGACCCAGTACTTC. Its translation is CAWRGSRDGHQETQYF.